These 32 T cell receptor beta chains came from one sample sequenced in a study of vaccination and CD4 T cells after COVID-19. Treatment here: roughly 11-day PBMC culture with coronavirus spike peptide pools or control peptides (ViraFEST assay). Investigators obtained the unexposed donor's CD4+ T cells before the COVID-19 pandemic (2011-2018). What these receptors recognize is not known. Scientists ran DNA taken from cultured CD4+ T cells through the Oncomine TCR Beta short-read assay for sequencing. TCRdb re-called the PCR reads with MiXCR, one entry per CDR3 protein. Of 6,500 to 9,000 distinct CDR3 sequences listed, over 30% are singletons. Sequencing was done on a sample of CD4+ T cells from blood, cultured in vitro. These receptors came from a human donor in good health.

This chain joins TRBV20-1 and TRBJ1-1; D perhaps matches TRBD1 (6 bases). V gave up 8 bases and J gave up 1 base, with 8 bases separating them. There are 11 residues in the CDR3. Germline CDR1 reads DFQATT; CDR2 reads SNEGSKA (reference sequence). CDR3 sequence reads: CSSRGNTEAFF. The DNA of the CDR3 is TGCAGTTCCAGGGGGAACACTGAAGCTTTCTTT.

The chain carries TRBV18 and TRBJ1-2; no firm D call. Germline-derived CDR1 and CDR2 are KGHSH and LQKENI. The CDR3 covers 13 residues. V dropped 2 bases and J dropped 6 bases, with 10 bases sitting between them. CDR3 sequence: CASSPEGSHGYTF. DNA of the CDR3: TGTGCCAGCTCACCAGAGGGAAGCCATGGCTACACCTTC.

The chain recombines TRBV6-1 with TRBJ1-1; TRBD1 agrees at 9 bases. V trimming: 4 bases; J trimming: 2 bases; junction bases outside the gene matches: 8. Germline assignment: CDR1 MNHNS and CDR2 SASEGT. The CDR3 contains 16 residues. The CDR3 DNA reads as TGTGCCAGCAGTGCCATGGGACAGGGTAGAAACACTGAAGCTTTCTTT. It codes for CASSAMGQGRNTEAFF.

This clonotype was counted a few times. The V and J genes are TRBV7-2 and TRBJ2-5; D is ambiguous. Germline assignment: CDR1 SGHTA and CDR2 FQGNSA. The CDR3 loop spans 12 amino acids. The ends were cut back, 0 bases at V and 5 bases at J, with 4 bases in the middle. In nucleotides, the CDR3 is TGTGCCAGCAGCTTAGCGGGGGAGACCCAGTACTTC. Its translation: CASSLAGETQYF. The whole variable domain, filled in from reference TRBV7-2 and TRBJ2-5, reads GAGVSQSPSNKVTEKGKDVELRCDPISGHTALYWYRQSLGQGLEFLIYFQGNSAPDKSGLPSDRFSAERTGGSVSTLTIQRTQQEDSAVYLCASSLAGETQYFGPGTRLLVL.

The rearrangement links TRBV27 to TRBJ1-5; no reliable D call. Trimming cost V 5 bases and J 0 bases, with 8 bases left between them. The CDR3 is 14 amino acids. The germline gives CDR1 MNHEY, CDR2 SMNVEV (reference sequence). CDR3 region: CASSESNSNQPQHF. The CDR3 bases are TGTGCCAGCAGTGAGTCGAATAGCAATCAGCCCCAGCATTTT.

The gene calls are TRBV9 and TRBJ2-5, with 10 nucleotides matching TRBD2. Germline assignment: CDR1 SGDLS and CDR2 YYNGEE. Losses at the gene ends were 3 bases for V and 3 bases for J; bases not matched to a gene: 17. The CDR3 spans 19 residues. In DNA, the CDR3 is TGTGCCAGCAGCGCTCCAAGGGTTGGCAGCGGGGGGGCCGAAGAGACCCAGTACTTC. It is translated as CASSAPRVGSGGAEETQYF.

The chain has TRBV11-2 and TRBJ2-3; the D is unclear. The germline CDR1 and CDR2 sequences are SGHAT and FQNNGV. Deletions cut 4 bases from V and 0 bases from J, with 2 bases between. This CDR3 region has 12 residues. The CDR3 DNA follows: TGTGCCAGCAGCTCTAGCACAGATACGCAGTATTTT. Translated, it gives CASSSSTDTQYF.

V usage is TRBV6-5 and J usage is TRBJ1-2; D gene uncertain. Germline V gene data show CDR1 as MNHEY and CDR2 as SVGAGI. The V gene lost 2 bases and the J gene lost 4 bases, with 8 bases spanning the gap. The CDR3 covers 13 residues. The CDR3 DNA reads as TGTGCCAGCAGTTACGAGGAGGGCTATGGCTACACCTTC. Its translation is CASSYEEGYGYTF.

This clonotype was seen a few times. This chain uses TRBV6-2 or TRBV6-3 with TRBJ1-2; unclear D gene. From germline, CDR1 is MNHEY and CDR2 SVGEGT. Trimming pared 2 bases from V and 3 bases from J, leaving 13 bases between. CDR3 length equals 15 residues. For the CDR3, the DNA is TGTGCCAGCAGTTACGGGATAGGTGAACACTATGGCTACACCTTC. Residues: CASSYGIGEHYGYTF.

V usage is TRBV2 and J usage is TRBJ1-3, with no clear D. Germline assignment: CDR1 SNHLY and CDR2 FYNNEI. The ends were cut back, 8 bases at V and 0 bases at J, with 11 bases in the middle. The CDR3 is 14 amino acids. The CDR3 DNA is TGTGCCAGCTTTGAAGCTAGCTCTGGAAACACCATATATTTT. As protein: CASFEASSGNTIYF.

This clonotype has a handful of counts. The chain has TRBV20-1 and TRBJ1-1; no clear D. CDR1 and CDR2 from the germline V gene are DFQATT and SNEGSKA (reference sequence). The V end was cut by 1 base, the J end by 5 bases, with 11 bases between. The CDR3 extends over 13 amino acids. The CDR3 protein is CSARVMATTEAFF. CDR3 sequence (DNA): TGCAGTGCTAGAGTTATGGCTACAACTGAAGCTTTCTTT.

This chain uses TRBV29-1 with TRBJ1-1; unclear D gene. Germline lookup yields CDR1 SQVTM and CDR2 ANQGSEA. This CDR3 has 13 amino acids. The V end lost 1 base, the J end lost 7 bases, and 13 bases lay between the germline ends. In DNA form, the CDR3 reads TGCAGCGTTGAAGGGAAGAGTTTAGTTGAAGCTTTCTTT. It translates to CSVEGKSLVEAFF.

The chain has TRBV7-9 and TRBJ1-4; D remains unclear. The CDR3 totals 15 residues. CDR1 is SEHNR, CDR2 FQNEAQ, per germline (reference sequence). With 2 bases removed from V and 0 bases from J, the gap between germline ends came to 7 bases. The CDR3 loop reads CASSLSVATNEKLFF. For the CDR3, the DNA is TGTGCCAGCAGCTTAAGTGTGGCAACTAATGAAAAACTGTTTTTT.

This clonotype turned up a few times. The rearrangement uses TRBV20-1 and TRBJ2-3; D remains unclear. The germline CDR1 and CDR2 sequences are DFQATT and SNEGSKA (reference sequence). Trimming took 6 bases from V and 4 from J, leaving 14 bases between them. This CDR3 spans 13 amino acids. DNA for the CDR3: TGCAGTGCCCCCTCAAGTCAGTCAGATACGCAGTATTTT. Translated: CSAPSSQSDTQYF.

The chain links TRBV6-1 to TRBJ2-7; D gene unclear. The germline CDR1 and CDR2 sequences are MNHNS and SASEGT. The germline V and J ends were trimmed by 2 bases and 0 bases, with 11 bases remaining between them. CDR3 length: 15 residues. This CDR3 reads CASSENEASSYEQYF. Written as DNA, the CDR3 is TGTGCCAGCAGTGAAAATGAGGCTAGCTCCTACGAGCAGTACTTC.

This chain connects TRBV29-1 to TRBJ2-3, with D hard to call. Germline CDR1 reads SQVTM; CDR2 reads ANQGSEA. CDR3 length: 12 amino acids. V gave up 4 bases and J gave up 2 bases, with 7 bases separating them. The CDR3: CSVVSATDTQYF. The CDR3 DNA follows: TGCAGCGTTGTCAGCGCCACAGATACGCAGTATTTT.

This clonotype was detected only a few times. The chain carries TRBV30 and TRBJ1-2; 7 bases line up with TRBD1. Unmatched junction bases numbered 11, after V lost 2 bases and J lost 5 bases. Germline loops: CDR1 GTSNPN, CDR2 SVGIG (reference sequence). There are 15 residues in the CDR3. CDR3 protein: CAWSFTGVVVYGYTF. CDR3 nucleotides: TGTGCCTGGAGTTTTACAGGGGTTGTAGTGTATGGCTACACCTTC.

The V call is TRBV20-1, the J call TRBJ1-4; D is ambiguous. This CDR3 comprises 11 residues. The V gene lost 7 bases and the J gene lost 3 bases, with 6 bases spanning the gap. Germline assignment: CDR1 DFQATT and CDR2 SNEGSKA (reference sequence). The CDR3 DNA sequence: TGCAGTGTTACCTCTAATGAAAAACTGTTTTTT. Its protein product is CSVTSNEKLFF.

The chain links TRBV20-1 to TRBJ2-1; maybe TRBD1 (6 bases). The ends were cut back, 8 bases at V and 5 bases at J, with 16 bases in the middle. Germline V CDR1 and CDR2: DFQATT, SNEGSKA (reference sequence). The length of the CDR3 is 13 residues. CDR3 sequence: CSTRGQIDNEQFF. DNA for the CDR3: TGCAGTACCCGCGGACAGATAGACAATGAGCAGTTCTTC.

This clonotype has only a few counts. This sequence joins TRBV7-9 and TRBJ1-4; 9 nucleotides line up with TRBD1. Unmatched junction bases numbered 4, after V lost 1 base and J lost 7 bases. The CDR3 loop spans 15 amino acids. From germline, CDR1 is SEHNR and CDR2 FQNEAQ (reference sequence). CDR3 nucleotide sequence: TGTGCCAGCAGCTTAGGGGACAGGGAGAGTGAAAAACTGTTTTTT. Encoded protein: CASSLGDRESEKLFF.

This sequence joins TRBV10-1 and TRBJ2-1; TRBD2 matches at 10 bases. V lost 3 bases, J lost 4 bases, and 6 bases stayed unmatched. This CDR3 region has 16 residues. Germline V lookup: CDR1 WNHNN, CDR2 SYGVQD (reference sequence). The CDR3 protein is CASSDGSGGGYNEQFF. In DNA form, the CDR3 reads TGCGCCAGCAGTGATGGAAGCGGGGGGGGGTACAATGAGCAGTTCTTC.

The chain carries TRBV12-3 or TRBV12-4 and TRBJ2-3; D perhaps matches TRBD1 (5 bases). Trimming removed 8 bases at V and 2 bases at J, with 8 bases between. This CDR3 contains 12 residues. The CDR3 DNA reads TGTGCCAGCGGTGGGGCCACAGATACGCAGTATTTT. This encodes CASGGATDTQYF.

This chain links TRBV20-1 with TRBJ1-2; no firm D call. CDR3 length: 12 residues. V shed 6 bases and J shed 0 bases, with 8 bases lying between them. Germline V CDR1 and CDR2: DFQATT, SNEGSKA (reference sequence). CDR3 protein: CSAKLANYGYTF. In DNA, the CDR3 is TGCAGTGCCAAGTTAGCTAACTATGGCTACACCTTC.

The J gene is TRBJ2-5, the V gene TRBV7-8; 7 bases are shared with TRBD2. CDR3 length: 14 residues. CDR1 and CDR2 (germline): SGHVS, FQNEAQ. V lost 0 bases to trimming and J lost 4 bases; unmatched junction nucleotides: 2. CDR3 protein: CASSLAPSGETQYF. In DNA, the CDR3 is TGTGCCAGCAGCTTAGCGCCTAGCGGAGAGACCCAGTACTTC.

This clonotype showed up just once. V and J are TRBV30 and TRBJ2-2, with 8 bases matching TRBD2. The CDR3 has 15 amino acids. Germline loops: CDR1 GTSNPN, CDR2 SVGIG (reference sequence). J was trimmed by 4 bases and V by 0 bases; bases with no gene match: 4. The CDR3 loop is CAWSVRLAPTGELFF. Here the CDR3 DNA reads TGTGCCTGGAGTGTACGACTAGCGCCCACCGGGGAGCTGTTTTTT.

The J gene is TRBJ2-1, the V gene TRBV7-9, with 10 positions matching TRBD1. Trimming cost V 5 bases and J 0 bases; bases outside gene matches: 7. The germline gives CDR1 SEHNR, CDR2 FQNEAQ (reference sequence). The CDR3 loop spans 17 amino acids. The CDR3 protein is CASSHRTGGSSYNEQFF. The CDR3 bases are TGTGCCAGCAGCCATCGGACAGGGGGTAGCTCCTACAATGAGCAGTTCTTC.

This CDR3 is CASSKAAAYEQYF. CDR3 coding DNA: TGTGCCAGCAGCAAAGCGGCGGCGTACGAGCAGTACTTC. The chain uses TRBV21-1 and TRBJ2-7. TRBV21-1 is reported as a pseudogene. The CDR3 consists of 13 residues.

This clonotype has only a few counts. The chain carries TRBV15 and TRBJ1-1; D ambiguous. The CDR3 sequence is 15 residues long. From germline, CDR1 is LNHNV and CDR2 YYDKDF (reference sequence). V shed 0 bases and J shed 0 bases, with 8 bases lying between them. The CDR3 loop is CATSREKGLNTEAFF. The CDR3 DNA is TGTGCCACCAGCAGAGAGAAGGGATTGAACACTGAAGCTTTCTTT.

The rearrangement joins TRBV6-1 to TRBJ1-5; weak D call: TRBD1 (5 bases). Trimming took 6 bases from V and 7 from J, leaving 19 bases between them. Looked up from germline, CDR1 is MNHNS and CDR2 is SASEGT. This CDR3 is 15 amino acids long. The CDR3 here is CASRETGTPRQPQHF. CDR3 coding DNA: TGTGCCAGCAGAGAAACAGGAACCCCCAGACAGCCCCAGCATTTT.

This clonotype was counted between two and nine times. The genes are TRBV12-3 or TRBV12-4 and TRBJ1-1; possibly TRBD1 for D (5 bases). Trimming shortened V by 6 bases and J by 11 bases, and 16 bases separated the two germline ends. The CDR3 consists of 12 residues. As DNA, the CDR3 is TGTGCCAGCAGGACCGGGACCTCAGTCGCTTTCTTT. The encoded protein is CASRTGTSVAFF.

The gene calls are TRBV2 and TRBJ1-2; D remains unclear. This CDR3 is built from 12 residues. Trimming took 5 bases from V and 8 from J, leaving 12 bases between them. CDR1 SNHLY and CDR2 FYNNEI come from the germline V gene. CDR3 loop: CASSPTTRGYTF. CDR3 sequence (DNA): TGTGCCAGCAGTCCCACGACGCGGGGCTACACCTTC.

In its sample, this clonotype was seen a few times. The chain carries TRBV20-1 and TRBJ1-6; TRBD1 matches 7 bases. The V segment lost 0 bases and the J segment 0 bases; nucleotides outside the gene matches: 8. The CDR3 is 18 residues long. Germline values: CDR1 DFQATT, CDR2 SNEGSKA (reference sequence). This chain's CDR3 is CSARDFQGVGSYNSPLHF. The CDR3 DNA reads TGCAGTGCTAGAGATTTTCAGGGGGTGGGCTCCTATAATTCACCCCTCCACTTT.